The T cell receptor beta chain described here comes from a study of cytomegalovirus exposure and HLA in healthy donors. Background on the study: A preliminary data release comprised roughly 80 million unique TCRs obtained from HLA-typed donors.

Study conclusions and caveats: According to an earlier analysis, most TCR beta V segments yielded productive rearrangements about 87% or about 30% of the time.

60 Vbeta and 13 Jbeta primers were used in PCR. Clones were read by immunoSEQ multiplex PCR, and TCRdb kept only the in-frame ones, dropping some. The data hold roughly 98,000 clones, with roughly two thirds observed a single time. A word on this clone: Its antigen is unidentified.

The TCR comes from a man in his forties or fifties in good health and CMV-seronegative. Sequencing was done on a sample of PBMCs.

In nucleotides, the CDR3 is TGCGCCAGCAGCCAAGAGAGCGGGGGTTGGGGGTCACCCCTCCACTTT. Translating gives CASSQESGGWGSPLHF. The chain joins TRBV4-3 to TRBJ1-6; tentatively, D is TRBD1 (5 bases). The V gene lost 0 bases and the J gene lost 10 bases, with 16 bases spanning the gap. Germline CDR1 LGHNA, CDR2 YSLEER. This CDR3 is built from 16 residues.